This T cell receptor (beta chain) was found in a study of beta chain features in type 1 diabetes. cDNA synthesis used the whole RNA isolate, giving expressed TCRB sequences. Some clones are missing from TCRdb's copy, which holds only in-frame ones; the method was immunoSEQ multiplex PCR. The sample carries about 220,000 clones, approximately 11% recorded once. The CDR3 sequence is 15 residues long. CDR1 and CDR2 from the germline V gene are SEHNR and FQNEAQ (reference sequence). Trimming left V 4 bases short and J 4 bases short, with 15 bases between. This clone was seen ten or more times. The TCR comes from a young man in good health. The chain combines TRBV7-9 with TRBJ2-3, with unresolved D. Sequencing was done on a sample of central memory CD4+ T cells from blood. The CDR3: CASSSTLTRADTQYF. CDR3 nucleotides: TGTGCCAGCAGCTCCACCTTGACAAGGGCAGATACGCAGTATTTT.